A single sample gave rise to the 31 T cell receptor beta chains below, sequenced in a study of control samples from healthy donors and cancer patients. Sequencing was performed with immunoSEQ multiplex PCR; in TCRdb, only in-frame clones are kept and a portion is missing. The sample records about 150,000 clones, over 85% being singletons. What was sequenced was blood. The receptor set was obtained from a man between 18 and 35 years old in good health.

The chain links TRBV6-6 to TRBJ1-1; D is uncertain. The CDR3 totals 12 residues. Looked up from germline, CDR1 is MNHNY and CDR2 is SVGAGI (reference sequence). Trimming took 2 bases from V and 5 from J, leaving 6 bases between them. CDR3 region: CASSYPRTEAFF. The CDR3 DNA follows: TGTGCCAGCAGTTACCCCCGGACTGAAGCTTTCTTT.

The chain uses TRBV19 and TRBJ1-2; D is perhaps TRBD1 (5 bases). Germline V lookup: CDR1 LNHDA, CDR2 SQIVND (reference sequence). The CDR3 has 13 residues. The germline V and J ends were trimmed by 7 bases and 6 bases, with 15 bases remaining between them. CDR3 protein: CASIPRAGDGYTF. The CDR3 region has the DNA TGTGCCAGTATTCCTCGCGCGGGGGATGGCTACACCTTC.

CDR3 sequence (DNA): TGTGCCAGCAGCTTAGCAGACCGTAAACAAGAGACCCAGTACTTC. Protein product: CASSLADRKQETQYF. The chain employs TRBV7-2 and TRBJ2-5; D gene unclear. Trimming shortened V by 0 bases and J by 2 bases, and 10 bases separated the two germline ends. The germline gives CDR1 SGHTA, CDR2 FQGNSA. This CDR3 contains 15 residues.

V gene TRBV25-1 combines with J gene TRBJ2-1; D possibly corresponds to TRBD1 (5 bases). The CDR3 loop spans 15 amino acids. V lost 1 base, J lost 0 bases, and 7 bases lay in between. Germline-derived CDR1 and CDR2 are MGHDK and SYGVNS. Written as DNA, the CDR3 is TGTGCCAGCAGTGAATGGGGCAGCTCCTACAATGAGCAGTTCTTC. It yields the protein CASSEWGSSYNEQFF.

The rearrangement uses TRBV15 and TRBJ1-3, with D perhaps TRBD1 (6 bases). In germline, CDR1 is LNHNV, CDR2 YYDKDF (reference sequence). CDR3 length equals 16 residues. The V end was cut by 0 bases, the J end by 2 bases, with 11 bases between. The CDR3 DNA is TGTGCCACCAGCAGAGATCTGGCAGGGGCTGGAAACACCATATATTTT. Residues: CATSRDLAGAGNTIYF.

This sequence joins TRBV7-8 and TRBJ2-7; 9 positions match TRBD2. The CDR3 is 15 residues long. With V trimmed by 6 bases and J by 5 bases, 11 bases remained unmatched. The germline V gene has CDR1 SGHVS and CDR2 FQNEAQ. The CDR3 DNA reads TGTGCCAGCAGTTCAATAGCGGGAGCTAACCACGAGCAGTACTTC. Translating gives CASSSIAGANHEQYF.

The chain uses TRBV10-3 and TRBJ1-1; TRBD1 matches 12 bases. V trimming: 10 bases; J trimming: 1 base; junction bases outside the gene matches: 13. This CDR3 has 17 amino acids. Germline V gene sequence: CDR1 ENHRY, CDR2 SYGVKD. DNA of the CDR3: TGTGCCACTGCTCCGGGACAGGGGGCGGAGGAGAACACTGAAGCTTTCTTT. As protein: CATAPGQGAEENTEAFF.

This rearrangement joins TRBV4-3 to TRBJ2-5, with 7 bases matching TRBD2. Germline assignment: CDR1 LGHNA and CDR2 YSLEER. V shed 1 base and J 5 bases; nucleotides not matched to a gene: 7. This CDR3 is built from 15 residues. For the CDR3, the DNA is TGCGCCAGCAGCCAAGGGACATCGCGGGGGGAGACCCAGTACTTC. Amino acid sequence: CASSQGTSRGETQYF.

This chain joins TRBV29-1 and TRBJ1-4; D not certain. Deletions cut 1 base from V and 7 bases from J, with 10 bases between. This CDR3 is 13 amino acids long. Germline V CDR1 and CDR2: SQVTM, ANQGSEA. For the CDR3, the DNA is TGCAGCGTTGAAGCGGGGTATGGTGAAAAACTGTTTTTT. This sequence encodes CSVEAGYGEKLFF. Combining the CDR3 with reference TRBV29-1 and TRBJ1-4 gives the whole variable domain SAVISQKPSRDICQRGTSLTIQCQVDSQVTMMFWYRQQPGQSLTLIATANQGSEATYESGFVIDKFPISRPNLTFSTLTVSNMSPEDSSIYLCSVEAGYGEKLFFGSGTQLSVL.

This chain uses TRBV27 with TRBJ2-5; D is tentatively TRBD1 or TRBD2 (7 bases each). V was pared by 7 bases and J by 1 base, with 31 bases between. Per the germline V gene, CDR1 is MNHEY and CDR2 is SMNVEV (reference sequence). CDR3 size: 20 residues. CDR3 nucleotides: TGTGCCAGCAACCCCACCGGGGACTACAGGGGCGGAAGACGCCAAGAGACCCAGTACTTC. Translating it yields CASNPTGDYRGGRRQETQYF.

In nucleotides, the CDR3 is TGTGCCAGCAGCCAAGGGGTTTTGGGGAGTGAAAAACTGTTTTTT. Its translation: CASSQGVLGSEKLFF. This rearrangement joins TRBV3-1 (or the pseudogene TRBV3-2) to TRBJ1-4; no clear D. This CDR3 contains 15 residues. Germline V gene sequence: CDR1 LGHDT, CDR2 YNNKEL (reference sequence). Trimming shortened V by 1 base and J by 7 bases, and 13 bases separated the two germline ends.

The J gene is TRBJ2-1, the V gene TRBV5-4; 11 bases match TRBD2. With 3 bases clipped from V and 9 bases from J, the junction kept 11 bases outside the gene matches. Germline V gene sequence: CDR1 SGHNT, CDR2 YYREEE (reference sequence). The length of the CDR3 is 16 residues. CDR3 nucleotide sequence: TGTGCCAGCAGCTCCGTGGGCCTAGCGGGAGGAGGTGAGCAGTTCTTC. Its protein product is CASSSVGLAGGGEQFF.

This CDR3 reads CASSVATGLATGELFF. CDR3 DNA sequence: TGTGCCAGCAGCGTAGCTACAGGACTAGCCACCGGGGAGCTGTTTTTT. The J gene is TRBJ2-2, the V gene TRBV9; 8 bases map to TRBD2. From germline, CDR1 is SGDLS and CDR2 YYNGEE. With V trimmed by 0 bases and J by 4 bases, 5 bases remained unmatched. The CDR3 has 16 residues.

The V call is TRBV7-9, the J call TRBJ1-2; the match to TRBD1 covers 8 bases. The ends lost 4 bases at V and 8 bases at J; junction bases unmatched: 12. The CDR3 spans 15 residues. CDR1 is SEHNR and CDR2 is FQNEAQ in the germline V gene (reference sequence). The CDR3 DNA reads TGTGCCAGCAGCTCGGGACAGGACATAATTCAAGGCTACACCTTC. This encodes CASSSGQDIIQGYTF. The entire variable domain, with the rest obtained from reference TRBV7-9 and TRBJ1-2, is as follows: DTGVSQNPRHKITKRGQNVTFRCDPISEHNRLYWYRQTLGQGPEFLTYFQNEAQLEKSRLLSDRFSAERPKGSFSTLEIQRTEQGDSAMYLCASSSGQDIIQGYTFGSGTRLTVV.

J is TRBJ2-1 and V is TRBV7-6, with TRBD1 identical over 9 bases. The CDR3 sequence is 15 residues long. With V trimmed by 1 base and J by 6 bases, 4 bases remained unmatched. Germline loops: CDR1 SGHVS, CDR2 FNYEAQ. The DNA of the CDR3 is TGTGCCAGCAGCTTAGGACAGGGGGTGGTCAATGAGCAGTTCTTC. This gives the protein CASSLGQGVVNEQFF.

J is TRBJ1-1 and V is TRBV12-5; D is ambiguous. Germline V lookup: CDR1 LGHNT, CDR2 FRNRAP. V lost 4 bases and J lost 4, with 10 bases in between. CDR3 length equals 13 residues. In DNA, the CDR3 is TGTGCTAGTGGTTGGGCGGGGTCCACTGAAGCTTTCTTT. This sequence encodes CASGWAGSTEAFF.

V usage is TRBV11-2 and J usage is TRBJ1-2, with D perhaps TRBD1 (5 bases). CDR1 SGHAT and CDR2 FQNNGV come from the germline V gene. This CDR3 is 13 amino acids long. V lost 5 bases to trimming and J lost 2 bases, with 9 bases between them. The CDR3 loop reads CASSGDGNYGYTF. For the CDR3, the DNA is TGTGCCAGCAGCGGGGACGGGAACTATGGCTACACCTTC. The whole variable domain, filled in from reference TRBV11-2 and TRBJ1-2, reads EAGVAQSPRYKIIEKRQSVAFWCNPISGHATLYWYQQILGQGPKLLIQFQNNGVVDDSQLPKDRFSAERLKGVDSTLKIQPAKLEDSAVYLCASSGDGNYGYTFGSGTRLTVV.

The chain couples TRBV6-6 to TRBJ1-1; a weak D match, TRBD1 (6 bases). This CDR3 spans 15 amino acids. Germline V gene data show CDR1 as MNHNY and CDR2 as SVGAGI (reference sequence). V was pared by 0 bases and J by 8 bases, with 16 bases between. CDR3 protein: CASSYSNRDPPEAFF. Written as DNA, the CDR3 is TGTGCCAGCAGTTACTCTAACAGGGATCCGCCCGAAGCTTTCTTT.

This sequence joins TRBV6-5 and TRBJ1-1; D is unclear. The CDR3 sequence is 12 residues long. Germline V gives CDR1 MNHEY, CDR2 SVGAGI. Trimming left V 6 bases short and J 7 bases short, with 12 bases between. Here the CDR3 reads CASSIYGYEAFF. The CDR3 coding sequence is TGTGCCAGCAGCATCTACGGGTATGAAGCTTTCTTT.

This clone has a single count. The chain combines TRBV5-1 with TRBJ2-5, with a weak D call TRBD2 (6 bases). V gave up 7 bases and J gave up 3 bases, with 22 bases separating them. The germline V gene has CDR1 SGHRS and CDR2 YFSETQ. The CDR3 has 16 residues. For the CDR3, the DNA is TGCGCCAGCTCCCTCCAACCCGGGACTTACAAAGAGACCCAGTACTTC. Protein product: CASSLQPGTYKETQYF.

The chain combines TRBV5-1 with TRBJ1-4, with a possible D match to TRBD1 (6 bases). Trimming left V 2 bases short and J 8 bases short, with 13 bases between. CDR3 length: 14 amino acids. Germline CDR1 is SGHRS and CDR2 is YFSETQ. Here the CDR3 DNA reads TGCGCCAGCAGCTTACAGGGTCAGGGGGAAAAACTGTTTTTT. Translated: CASSLQGQGEKLFF.

V and J are TRBV12-3 or TRBV12-4 and TRBJ1-1; D is unresolved. The CDR3 spans 13 residues. The ends were cut back, 3 bases at V and 1 base at J, with 6 bases in the middle. In DNA form, the CDR3 reads TGTGCCAGCAGTTTCTCCAGGAACACTGAAGCTTTCTTT. Its translation is CASSFSRNTEAFF.

The gene calls are TRBV7-6 and TRBJ1-6; D unresolved. The V gene lost 5 bases and the J gene lost 7 bases, with 9 bases spanning the gap. Germline V gene lookup returns CDR1 SGHVS and CDR2 FNYEAQ. This CDR3 region has 13 residues. CDR3 in DNA: TGTGCCAGCAGCCGAGGGTCGAATTCACCCCTCCACTTT. It encodes CASSRGSNSPLHF.

The chain is built from TRBV7-6 and TRBJ1-5; a possible D gene is TRBD1 (5 bases). Germline CDR1 SGHVS, CDR2 FNYEAQ. Trimming shortened V by 1 base and J by 3 bases, and 10 bases separated the two germline ends. The CDR3 covers 15 residues. This CDR3 is CASSLETGPNQPQHF. The CDR3 DNA reads TGTGCCAGCAGCTTAGAAACGGGACCCAATCAGCCCCAGCATTTT.

The chain is built from TRBV19 and TRBJ1-1; D may be TRBD1 (5 bases). V lost 8 bases and J 0 bases, leaving 13 bases between the germline ends. Germline CDR1 is LNHDA and CDR2 is SQIVND (reference sequence). This CDR3 contains 14 residues. CDR3 nucleotide sequence: TGTGCCAGTGCCCTTATGACAGTGAACACTGAAGCTTTCTTT. Protein product: CASALMTVNTEAFF.

The gene calls are TRBV10-3 and TRBJ2-7; a weak D match, TRBD1 (6 bases). The CDR3 is made up of 15 amino acids. V was pared by 3 bases and J by 3 bases, with 15 bases between. Germline V gives CDR1 ENHRY, CDR2 SYGVKD. The CDR3 nucleotides read TGTGCCATCAGTGAAGACAGGTCCAATCTCTACGAGCAGTACTTC. This codes for CAISEDRSNLYEQYF.

CDR3 in DNA: TGCGCCAGCAGCTTGTCCGGGACAGGGGGTACTGAAGCTTTCTTT. Translating it yields CASSLSGTGGTEAFF. The V gene is TRBV5-1, the J gene TRBJ1-1, with TRBD1 matching 11 bases. Germline trimming cut 1 base from V and 5 bases from J; bases unmatched to any gene: 4. The CDR3 consists of 15 residues. From germline, CDR1 is SGHRS and CDR2 YFSETQ. Full variable domain (missing parts from reference TRBV5-1 and TRBJ1-1): KAGVTQTPRYLIKTRGQQVTLSCSPISGHRSVSWYQQTPGQGLQFLFEYFSETQRNKGNFPGRFSGRQFSNSRSEMNVSTLELGDSALYLCASSLSGTGGTEAFFGQGTRLTVV.

The chain recombines TRBV11-3 with TRBJ2-7, with TRBD1 as a possible D gene (6 bases). The V end lost 1 base, the J end lost 3 bases, and 10 bases lay between the germline ends. This CDR3 is 14 amino acids long. Germline lookup yields CDR1 SGHNT and CDR2 YENEEA. The DNA of the CDR3 is TGTGCCAGCAGCTTAGGTTCAGGGGACTACGAGCAGTACTTC. As protein: CASSLGSGDYEQYF.

Turning to this clone: One junction end disagrees with the germline gene, perhaps due to a read error. The chain joins TRBV6-2 or TRBV6-3 to TRBJ2-7, with D maybe TRBD1 (5 bases). This CDR3 has 17 residues. The germline V gene encodes CDR1 MNHEY and CDR2 SVGEGT. The CDR3 bases are TGTGCCAGCAGTTATGGGGCCCCCGACCTCTTCTCCTACGAGCAGTGCTTC. Its translation: CASSYGAPDLFSYEQCF.

This chain uses TRBV6-4 with TRBJ2-1; 9 bases are shared with TRBD2. V shed 6 bases and J 9 bases; nucleotides not matched to a gene: 21. The CDR3 covers 18 residues. Germline lookup yields CDR1 MRHNA and CDR2 SNTAGT. The CDR3 reads CASSPSGGSGRPFGEQFF. Written as DNA, the CDR3 is TGTGCCAGCAGCCCCTCTGGAGGGAGCGGGAGGCCATTTGGTGAGCAGTTCTTC.

The rearrangement uses TRBV7-9 and TRBJ2-2, with D unclear. CDR3 length: 15 amino acids. V was trimmed by 3 bases and J by 3 bases, leaving 11 bases between them. Germline assignment: CDR1 SEHNR and CDR2 FQNEAQ (reference sequence). The CDR3 loop is CASSLKPSHTGELFF. CDR3 DNA sequence: TGTGCCAGCAGCTTGAAACCGTCGCACACCGGGGAGCTGTTTTTT.